The rows below give T cell receptor beta chains drawn from one sample of a study of monozygotic twins with inflammatory bowel disease. Following a re-call of the 5' RACE reads, TCRdb has one entry per CDR3 protein and lacks DNA. Its clone listing holds 300,000 to 400,000 distinct CDR3 sequences. The sequenced material came from blood. The receptors were gathered from a human donor with ulcerative colitis or Crohn's disease, or a healthy co-twin of an affected twin (not recorded which). Each CDR3 is given with its conserved first and last residue.

J,V,CDR3
TRBJ1-2,TRBV2,CASSETAGPLSGYTF
TRBJ2-2,TRBV28,CASRRTGRNTGELFF
TRBJ2-5,TRBV29-1,CTSWGREETQYF
TRBJ2-4,TRBV5-6,CASTEGAKNIQYF
TRBJ2-2,TRBV12-5,CASGLGLGVPNTGELFF
TRBJ1-1,TRBV27,CASNLGRPMNTEAFF
TRBJ2-7,TRBV6-2/TRBV6-3,CASSYGIRGTSSEQYF
TRBJ1-6,TRBV6-2/TRBV6-3,CASSLVGRIDSPLHF
TRBJ1-2,TRBV5-1,CASKRSEGLNYGYTF
TRBJ2-2,TRBV7-8,CASRPEPGELFF
TRBJ2-1,TRBV3-1,CASSQMLAGGYNEQFF
TRBJ2-5,TRBV10-3,CAISEAPGYQETQYF
TRBJ1-5,TRBV7-2,CASSLGQLNQPQHF
TRBJ1-1,TRBV12-3/TRBV12-4,CASKEVGGFTEAFF
TRBJ1-6,TRBV7-2,CASSLRPHVDNSPLHF
TRBJ2-3,TRBV11-3,CASSWTHDNTDTQYF
TRBJ2-5,TRBV7-8,CASSLEASYQETQYF
TRBJ2-7,TRBV9,CASSVGLAGGPMSPEQYF
TRBJ1-5,TRBV10-3,CAISRTGRDQPQHF
TRBJ2-5,TRBV6-5,CASSSGRRKKTQYF
TRBJ1-2,TRBV7-2,CASNLGTGPTNYGYTF
TRBJ1-4,TRBV12-3/TRBV12-4,CASSLRGTANEKLFF
TRBJ2-7,TRBV6-5,CASSNSNSYEQYF
TRBJ1-5,TRBV5-1,CASSLDRSDQPQHF
TRBJ2-2,TRBV5-1,CASSLPQASTGELFF
TRBJ2-7,TRBV7-2,CASSLPRDRGLDYEQYF
TRBJ1-1,TRBV25-1,CASSESGKVTEAFF
TRBJ2-3,TRBV7-7,CASSQTSGGADTQYF
TRBJ2-2,TRBV10-3,CAISDGVLNTGELFF
TRBJ2-1,TRBV6-2/TRBV6-3,CASSYLAGEPPNEQFF
TRBJ2-1,TRBV4-3,CASSQERLLYNEQFF
TRBJ1-1,TRBV7-2,CASSIDGAPNTEAFF
TRBJ2-1,TRBV19,CASSPGQIHEQFF
TRBJ2-3,TRBV5-1,CASSLVGADTQYF
TRBJ2-5,TRBV7-6,CASSSLMASGATQYF
TRBJ1-2,TRBV14,CASSARQGVPYGYTF